One sample yielded the 21 T cell receptor beta chains listed below, sequenced in a study of blood T cell repertoires in COVID-19. Only in-frame clones appear in the TCRdb table, and some are missing; sequencing was by immunoSEQ multiplex PCR. The table lists tens of thousands of clones, 85% of them singletons. Sequencing input: peripheral blood. The receptors were gathered from a man older than 75 with acute or convalescent COVID-19.

In DNA, the CDR3 is TGTGCCAGCTCACCAGTAGCGGGACGGATGAACACTGAAGCTTTCTTT. This translates into CASSPVAGRMNTEAFF. This chain links TRBV18 with TRBJ1-1, with D possibly being TRBD1 (5 bases). The CDR3 sequence is 16 residues long. CDR1 is KGHSH, CDR2 LQKENI, per germline. V dropped 2 bases and J dropped 0 bases, with 13 bases sitting between them. Variable domain in full (rest from reference TRBV18 and TRBJ1-1): NAGVMQNPRHLVRRRGQEARLRCSPMKGHSHVYWYRQLPEEGLKFMVYLQKENIIDESGMPKERFSAEFPKEGPSILRIQQVVRGDSAAYFCASSPVAGRMNTEAFFGQGTRLTVV.

The V and J genes are TRBV6-5 and TRBJ2-5; D possibly corresponds to TRBD2 (6 bases). Germline V CDR1 and CDR2: MNHEY, SVGAGI. V was trimmed by 6 bases and J by 4 bases, leaving 9 bases between them. The length of the CDR3 is 12 residues. CDR3 in DNA: TGTGCCAGCAGCCAGGAGGGAGAGACCCAGTACTTC. Translation gives CASSQEGETQYF.

The chain employs TRBV7-2 and TRBJ1-1; the D is unclear. The CDR3 contains 15 residues. CDR1 and CDR2 (germline): SGHTA, FQGNSA. V was trimmed by 1 base and J by 1 base, leaving 10 bases between them. The CDR3 reads CASSLDPRWNTEAFF. In DNA form, the CDR3 reads TGTGCCAGCAGCTTAGACCCCAGGTGGAACACTGAAGCTTTCTTT. Using reference TRBV7-2 and TRBJ1-1 for the parts outside the CDR3, the full variable domain is GAGVSQSPSNKVTEKGKDVELRCDPISGHTALYWYRQSLGQGLEFLIYFQGNSAPDKSGLPSDRFSAERTGGSVSTLTIQRTQQEDSAVYLCASSLDPRWNTEAFFGQGTRLTVV.

This clone appeared a few times. The rearrangement joins TRBV5-4 to TRBJ2-1; TRBD2 is a possible D gene (6 bases). V was cut by 3 bases and J by 0 bases, with 19 bases left in between. The CDR3 runs to 18 residues. Per the germline V gene, CDR1 is SGHNT and CDR2 is YYREEE (reference sequence). The CDR3 reads CASSSGSPAGSSYNEQFF. Here the CDR3 DNA reads TGTGCCAGCAGCTCCGGGTCCCCGGCGGGGAGCTCCTACAATGAGCAGTTCTTC.

This clone was counted a few times. This sequence joins TRBV27 and TRBJ2-1; TRBD2 matches at 7 bases. Germline V CDR1 and CDR2: MNHEY, SMNVEV (reference sequence). Trimming cost V 4 bases and J 0 bases; bases outside gene matches: 3. The CDR3 is 15 residues long. CDR3 DNA: TGTGCCAGCAGTTACGGGGGGAGCTCCTACAATGAGCAGTTCTTC. This sequence encodes CASSYGGSSYNEQFF.

This chain uses TRBV2 with TRBJ1-5; weak D call: TRBD1 (5 bases). CDR1 is SNHLY and CDR2 is FYNNEI in the germline V gene. V was trimmed by 0 bases and J by 4 bases, leaving 7 bases between them. CDR3 length: 14 residues. The CDR3 sequence: CASSEAQANQPQHF. The CDR3 bases are TGTGCCAGCAGTGAAGCACAGGCAAATCAGCCCCAGCATTTT. Supplemented by reference TRBV2 and TRBJ1-5, the full variable domain reads EPEVTQTPSHQVTQMGQEVILRCVPISNHLYFYWYRQILGQKVEFLVSFYNNEISEKSEIFDDQFSVERPDGSNFTLKIRSTKLEDSAMYFCASSEAQANQPQHFGDGTRLSIL.

V is TRBV2 and J is TRBJ2-7, with 7 bases lining up with TRBD2. CDR3 length: 13 amino acids. CDR1 and CDR2 from the germline V gene are SNHLY and FYNNEI. The V and J ends lost 6 bases and 7 bases, in that order; junction bases with no gene match: 9. In DNA form, the CDR3 reads TGTGCCAGCAGGGATAGCGGGCCGGGGGAGCAGTACTTC. It encodes CASRDSGPGEQYF.

In this sample, this clone turned up once. The gene calls are TRBV11-1 and TRBJ2-3; 12 bases align to TRBD2. With V trimmed by 4 bases and J by 8 bases, 10 bases remained unmatched. Germline CDR1 reads SGHAT; CDR2 reads FQDESV (reference sequence). This CDR3 region has 16 residues. Here the CDR3 reads CASSSSSGGADSTQYF. The CDR3 nucleotides read TGTGCCAGCAGCTCCTCTAGCGGGGGGGCCGACAGTACGCAGTATTTT.

The CDR3 region has the DNA TGTGCCAGCAGTTTACCAGGAACCTTAGCTGGAAACACCATATATTTT. This encodes CASSLPGTLAGNTIYF. The gene calls are TRBV28 and TRBJ1-3; D unresolved. Germline values: CDR1 MDHEN, CDR2 SYDVKM. Trimming pared 2 bases from V and 2 bases from J, leaving 13 bases between. There are 16 residues in the CDR3.

This chain joins TRBV6-4 and TRBJ2-3; D is unresolved. The ends were cut back, 4 bases at V and 7 bases at J, with 18 bases in the middle. The CDR3 length is 15 residues. CDR1 MRHNA and CDR2 SNTAGT come from the germline V gene. The CDR3 sequence is CASSATLSTLHTQYF. DNA for the CDR3: TGTGCCAGCAGTGCTACCCTTTCTACTCTTCATACGCAGTATTTT.

The gene calls are TRBV10-3 and TRBJ2-7, with 9 bases aligning to TRBD2. V shed 6 bases, J shed 0 bases, and the junction held 15 bases outside the gene matches. Germline loops: CDR1 ENHRY, CDR2 SYGVKD. The CDR3 has 18 amino acids. The CDR3 nucleotides are TGTGCCATCAGGAGTTCCGGAGTGGCTAGCGGGAACTCCTACGAGCAGTACTTC. This encodes CAIRSSGVASGNSYEQYF.

This sequence joins TRBV23-1 and TRBJ2-4; 7 bases are a match to TRBD1. TRBV23-1 is an open reading frame, and its role is uncertain. There are 17 residues in the CDR3. V lost 4 bases and J lost 1; bases outside the gene matches: 10. The CDR3 region is CASSPSWTGKAKNIQYF. The CDR3 DNA sequence: TGCGCCAGCAGTCCCTCCTGGACAGGAAAGGCCAAAAACATTCAGTACTTC.

V gene TRBV5-1 combines with J gene TRBJ2-1; the match to TRBD2 covers 9 bases. Germline values: CDR1 SGHRS, CDR2 YFSETQ. CDR3 length: 15 amino acids. J gave up 4 bases and V 5 bases, and 7 bases lay outside the gene matches. In DNA, the CDR3 is TGCGCCAGCAGGCCCCTAGCGGGGTCTTACAATGAGCAGTTCTTC. This sequence encodes CASRPLAGSYNEQFF.

This chain links TRBV5-1 with TRBJ2-1, with 8 bases identical to TRBD2. The CDR3 spans 14 residues. V was clipped by 0 bases and J by 10 bases; unmatched bases: 6. Germline V gene sequence: CDR1 SGHRS, CDR2 YFSETQ. Here the CDR3 reads CASSLEGSGNEQFF. The CDR3 DNA reads as TGCGCCAGCAGCTTGGAGGGTAGCGGGAACGAGCAGTTCTTC.

The rearrangement joins TRBV29-1 to TRBJ2-7, with D possibly being TRBD2 (5 bases). The V gene lost 4 bases and the J gene lost 4 bases, with 20 bases spanning the gap. Germline-derived CDR1 and CDR2 are SQVTM and ANQGSEA. This CDR3 comprises 15 residues. In DNA, the CDR3 is TGCAGCGTTGTAGGTGCGGGTTTAGTGCGGTACGAGCAGTACTTC. Its translation: CSVVGAGLVRYEQYF.

In its sample, this clone was seen once. V gene TRBV7-2 combines with J gene TRBJ2-7; D is uncertain. Trimming took 5 bases from V and 0 from J, leaving 8 bases between them. This CDR3 has 13 amino acids. Germline-derived CDR1 and CDR2 are SGHTA and FQGNSA. CDR3 nucleotide sequence: TGTGCCAGCAGCCCACCAGACTCCTACGAGCAGTACTTC. Its translation: CASSPPDSYEQYF.

The CDR3, as DNA: TGTGCCAGCAGCTCCGGGACAGGTGAAGCTTTCTTT. Translated: CASSSGTGEAFF. The chain has TRBV12-3 or TRBV12-4 and TRBJ1-1; 8 bases align to TRBD1. Trimming cost V 6 bases and J 7 bases; bases outside gene matches: 4. This CDR3 contains 12 residues.

This chain uses TRBV4-3 with TRBJ1-2; D gene uncertain. Germline CDR1 reads LGHNA; CDR2 reads YSLEER. The CDR3 has 16 residues. The V gene lost 0 bases and the J gene lost 0 bases, with 11 bases spanning the gap. The DNA of the CDR3 is TGCGCCAGCAGCCAAGATTCCCATGCAGCTAACTATGGCTACACCTTC. Its protein is CASSQDSHAANYGYTF.

This clone was found a few times. The chain is built from TRBV6-2 or TRBV6-3 and TRBJ2-7, with 8 bases fitting TRBD2. This CDR3 is built from 15 residues. Germline-derived CDR1 and CDR2 are MNHEY and SVGEGT. The J segment lost 5 bases and the V segment lost 6 bases, leaving 12 bases of the junction unmatched. CDR3 sequence reads: CASSSPLAGGHEQYF. DNA for the CDR3: TGTGCCAGCAGCTCCCCCCTTGCGGGAGGCCACGAGCAGTACTTC.

The V call is TRBV28, the J call TRBJ2-3, with 11 positions matching TRBD2. The CDR3 has 16 amino acids. Germline CDR1 and CDR2: MDHEN and SYDVKM. V dropped 3 bases and J dropped 4; count of bases not matched to a gene: 6. The CDR3 sequence is CASSFLAGGPPDTQYF. CDR3 bases: TGTGCCAGCAGTTTTTTAGCGGGAGGGCCCCCAGATACGCAGTATTTT.

The V call is TRBV7-2, the J call TRBJ2-5, with TRBD2 matching 8 bases. CDR1 is SGHTA, CDR2 FQGNSA, per germline. The CDR3 has 15 amino acids. J gave up 2 bases and V 7 bases, and 9 bases lay outside the gene matches. CDR3 DNA: TGTGCCAGCAAGCCATCGCGGGGGGTTCAAGAGACCCAGTACTTC. This encodes CASKPSRGVQETQYF.